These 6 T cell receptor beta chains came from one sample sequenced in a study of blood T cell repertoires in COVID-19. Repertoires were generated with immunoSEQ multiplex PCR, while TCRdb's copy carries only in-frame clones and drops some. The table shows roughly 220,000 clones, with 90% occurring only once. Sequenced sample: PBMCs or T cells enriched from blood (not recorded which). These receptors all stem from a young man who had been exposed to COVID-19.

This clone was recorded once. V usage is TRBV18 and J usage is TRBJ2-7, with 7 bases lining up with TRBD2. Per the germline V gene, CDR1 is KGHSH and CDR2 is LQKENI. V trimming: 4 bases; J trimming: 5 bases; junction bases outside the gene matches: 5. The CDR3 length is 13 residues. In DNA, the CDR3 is TGTGCCAGCTCACGAAGCGGGGAGCACGAGCAGTACTTC. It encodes CASSRSGEHEQYF.

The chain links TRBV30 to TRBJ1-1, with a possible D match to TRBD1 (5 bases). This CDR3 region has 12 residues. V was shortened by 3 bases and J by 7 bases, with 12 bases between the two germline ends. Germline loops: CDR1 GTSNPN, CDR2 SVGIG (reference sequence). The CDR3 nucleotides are TGTGCCTGGAGGGGGGGAGCAGGTGAAGCTTTCTTT. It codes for CAWRGGAGEAFF.

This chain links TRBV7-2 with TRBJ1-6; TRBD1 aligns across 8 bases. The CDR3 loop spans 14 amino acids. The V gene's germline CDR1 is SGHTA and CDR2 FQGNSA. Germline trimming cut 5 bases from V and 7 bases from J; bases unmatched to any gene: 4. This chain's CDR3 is CASSPGQGNSPLHF. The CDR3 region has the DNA TGTGCCAGCAGCCCCGGACAGGGAAATTCACCCCTCCACTTT.

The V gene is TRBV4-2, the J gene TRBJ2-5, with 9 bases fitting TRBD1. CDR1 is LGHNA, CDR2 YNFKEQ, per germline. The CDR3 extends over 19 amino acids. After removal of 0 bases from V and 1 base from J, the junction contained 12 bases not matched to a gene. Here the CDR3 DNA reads TGTGCCAGCAGCCAAGATGTGGTAGGACAGGGGCTCTTCCAAGAGACCCAGTACTTC. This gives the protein CASSQDVVGQGLFQETQYF.

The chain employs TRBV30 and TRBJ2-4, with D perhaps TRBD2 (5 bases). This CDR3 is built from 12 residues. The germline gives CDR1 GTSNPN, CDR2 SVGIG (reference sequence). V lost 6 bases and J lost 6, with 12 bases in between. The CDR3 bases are TGTGCCTGCTCTAATGGGAGAAACATTCAGTACTTC. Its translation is CACSNGRNIQYF.

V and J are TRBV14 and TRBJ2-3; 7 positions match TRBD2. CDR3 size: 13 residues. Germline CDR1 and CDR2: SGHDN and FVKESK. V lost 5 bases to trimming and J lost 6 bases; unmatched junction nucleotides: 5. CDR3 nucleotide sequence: TGTGCCAGCAGCTACCGACTAGCCGATACGCAGTATTTT. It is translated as CASSYRLADTQYF.